This T cell receptor (beta chain) was captured in a study of CD8+CD57+ T cells in acquired aplastic anemia. Patients sequenced had flow cytometry evidence of CD8+CD57+ cell expansion. Every one of the patients had aplastic anemia (severe, acquired). The CDR3 covers 16 residues. Germline values: CDR1 SGHKS, CDR2 YYEKEE (reference sequence). V lost 0 bases and J lost 7; bases outside the gene matches: 8. Genomic DNA served as template for TCR beta VDJ and CDR3 profiling. TCRdb itself ran the reads through MiXCR, one entry per CDR3 protein. The sample shows about 240,000 distinct CDR3 sequences, about 44% of them seen only once.

This clonotype originated in a human donor with aplastic anemia. Material: sorted CD4+, CD8+, or CD8+CD57+ T cells (not recorded which) from PBMCs. The chain has TRBV5-5 and TRBJ1-4, with 8 bases identical to TRBD1. The CDR3 sequence: CASSLAVGTGVEKLFF. The CDR3 DNA sequence: TGTGCCAGCAGCTTGGCAGTAGGGACAGGAGTTGAAAAACTGTTTTTT. The variable domain in full, completed from reference TRBV5-5 and TRBJ1-4, reads DAGVTQSPTHLIKTRGQQVTLRCSPISGHKSVSWYQQVLGQGPQFIFQYYEKEERGRGNFPDRFSARQFPNYSSELNVNALLLGDSALYLCASSLAVGTGVEKLFFGSGTQLSVL.